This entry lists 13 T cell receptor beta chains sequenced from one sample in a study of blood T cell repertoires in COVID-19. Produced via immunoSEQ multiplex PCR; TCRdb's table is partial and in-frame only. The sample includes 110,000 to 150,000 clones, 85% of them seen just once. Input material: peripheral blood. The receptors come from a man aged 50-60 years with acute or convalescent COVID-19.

The CDR3 sequence: CASSVAGGGGQETQYF. CDR3 bases: TGTGCCAGCAGCGTAGCTGGGGGGGGCGGGCAAGAGACCCAGTACTTC. The chain joins TRBV9 to TRBJ2-5, with D possibly being TRBD2 (7 bases). Per the germline V gene, CDR1 is SGDLS and CDR2 is YYNGEE. This CDR3 is 16 amino acids long. V lost 0 bases, J lost 2 bases, and 14 bases lay in between.

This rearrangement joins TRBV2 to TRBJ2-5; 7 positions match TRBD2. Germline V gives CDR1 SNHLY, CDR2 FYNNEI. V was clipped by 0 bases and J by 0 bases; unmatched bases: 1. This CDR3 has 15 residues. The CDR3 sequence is CASSEAGRDQETQYF. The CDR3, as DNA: TGTGCCAGCAGTGAAGCGGGGAGGGACCAAGAGACCCAGTACTTC.

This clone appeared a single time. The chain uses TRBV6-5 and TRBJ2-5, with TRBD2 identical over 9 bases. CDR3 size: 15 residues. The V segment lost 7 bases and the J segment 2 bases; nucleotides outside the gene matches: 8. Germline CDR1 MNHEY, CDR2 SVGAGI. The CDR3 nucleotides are TGTGCCAGCACCCTACTAGCGGGTCAACAAGAGACCCAGTACTTC. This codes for CASTLLAGQQETQYF.

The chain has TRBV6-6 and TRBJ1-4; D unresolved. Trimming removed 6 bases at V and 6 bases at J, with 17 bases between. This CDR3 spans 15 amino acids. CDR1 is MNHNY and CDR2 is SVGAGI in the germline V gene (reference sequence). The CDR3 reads CASSPTEGGYEKLFF. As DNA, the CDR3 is TGTGCCAGCAGCCCTACGGAGGGCGGTTATGAAAAACTGTTTTTT.

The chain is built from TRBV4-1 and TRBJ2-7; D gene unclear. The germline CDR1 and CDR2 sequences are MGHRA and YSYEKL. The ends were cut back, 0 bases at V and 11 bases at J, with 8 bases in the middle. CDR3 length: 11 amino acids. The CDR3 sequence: CASSQEELEYF. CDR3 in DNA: TGCGCCAGCAGCCAAGAGGAGTTGGAGTACTTC.

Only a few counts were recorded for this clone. For the CDR3, the DNA is TGTGCCAGCCTTATATGGACTGCCACCGGGGAGCTGTTTTTT. This sequence encodes CASLIWTATGELFF. This rearrangement joins TRBV6-5 to TRBJ2-2, with D perhaps matching TRBD2 (5 bases). Trimming pared 8 bases from V and 4 bases from J, leaving 14 bases between. Looked up from germline, CDR1 is MNHEY and CDR2 is SVGAGI. The CDR3 covers 14 residues.

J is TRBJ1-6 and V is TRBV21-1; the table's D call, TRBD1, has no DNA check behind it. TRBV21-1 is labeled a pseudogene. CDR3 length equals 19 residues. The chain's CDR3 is CASTHRDRTVSSYNSPLHF. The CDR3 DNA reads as TGTGCCAGCACACACCGGGACAGGACGGTCAGCTCCTATAATTCACCCCTCCACTTT.

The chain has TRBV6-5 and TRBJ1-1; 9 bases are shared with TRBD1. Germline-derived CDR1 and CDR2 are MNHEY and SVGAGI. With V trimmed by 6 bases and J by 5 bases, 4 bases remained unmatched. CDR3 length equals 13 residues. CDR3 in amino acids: CASRFGQGTEAFF. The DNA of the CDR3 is TGTGCCAGCAGATTCGGACAGGGGACTGAAGCTTTCTTT.

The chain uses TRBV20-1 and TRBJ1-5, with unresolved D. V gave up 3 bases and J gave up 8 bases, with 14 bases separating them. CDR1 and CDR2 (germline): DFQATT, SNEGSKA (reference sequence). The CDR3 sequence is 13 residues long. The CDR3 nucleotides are TGCAGTGCTAGTAGTAGGGAGAGTGAGCCCCAGCATTTT. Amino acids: CSASSRESEPQHF.

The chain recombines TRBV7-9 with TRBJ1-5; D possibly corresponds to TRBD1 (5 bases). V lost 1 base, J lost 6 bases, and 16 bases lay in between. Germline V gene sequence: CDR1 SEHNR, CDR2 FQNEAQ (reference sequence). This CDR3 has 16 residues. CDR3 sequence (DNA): TGTGCCAGCAGCTTAGTGGAACGACAGAAGAGTCAGCCCCAGCATTTT. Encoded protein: CASSLVERQKSQPQHF.

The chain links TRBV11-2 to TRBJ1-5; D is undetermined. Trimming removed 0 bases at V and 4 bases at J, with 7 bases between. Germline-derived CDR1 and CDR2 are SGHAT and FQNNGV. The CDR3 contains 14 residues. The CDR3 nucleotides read TGTGCCAGCAGCTTAGATCTAACGAATCAGCCCCAGCATTTT. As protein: CASSLDLTNQPQHF. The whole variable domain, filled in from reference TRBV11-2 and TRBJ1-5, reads EAGVAQSPRYKIIEKRQSVAFWCNPISGHATLYWYQQILGQGPKLLIQFQNNGVVDDSQLPKDRFSAERLKGVDSTLKIQPAKLEDSAVYLCASSLDLTNQPQHFGDGTRLSIL.

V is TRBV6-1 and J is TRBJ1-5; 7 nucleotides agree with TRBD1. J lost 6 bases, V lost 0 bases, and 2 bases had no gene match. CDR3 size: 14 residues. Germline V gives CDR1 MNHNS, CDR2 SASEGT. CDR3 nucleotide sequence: TGTGCCAGCAGTGAAGCAGGGGGCGTTCAGCCCCAGCATTTT. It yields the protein CASSEAGGVQPQHF.

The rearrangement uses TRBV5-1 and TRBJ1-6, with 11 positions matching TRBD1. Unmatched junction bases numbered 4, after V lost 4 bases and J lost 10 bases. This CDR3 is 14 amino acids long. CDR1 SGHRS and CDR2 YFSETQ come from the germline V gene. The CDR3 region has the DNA TGCGCCAGCAGCCGCGGACAGGGGGCATCACCCCTCCACTTT. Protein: CASSRGQGASPLHF.